This TCR beta chain was obtained from a study of blood T cell repertoires in COVID-19. For the study at large: The samples span acute and convalescent COVID-19 from the United States, Italy and Spain.

Per the germline V gene, CDR1 is LGHNA and CDR2 is YNFKEQ. Trimming shortened V by 0 bases and J by 1 base, and 16 bases separated the two germline ends. The CDR3 extends over 18 amino acids. Recovered status in Cohort 3 required two negative PCRs, clearance, or symptom resolution. TCRdb's table, derived via immunoSEQ multiplex PCR, lists solely in-frame clones and lacks some. This repertoire shows almost 200,000 clones, approximately 88% found once; its top ten account for roughly 8.4%. The V gene is TRBV4-2, the J gene TRBJ2-4, with TRBD2 as a possible D gene (5 bases). The receptor was isolated from a woman between 18 and 30 years old who had recovered from COVID-19. The material sequenced was PBMCs or T cells enriched from blood (not recorded which). CDR3 in amino acids: CASSQDIPGSIAKNIQYF. CDR3 sequence (DNA): TGTGCCAGCAGCCAAGATATTCCGGGGTCTATTGCCAAAAACATTCAGTACTTC.